A single T cell receptor beta chain is shown here with its context. This sample was included in a study of blood T cell repertoires in COVID-19. Study background: PBMCs, B-cell-depleted T cells, or T cells were the source of the cDNA or gDNA that made up the material.

V trimming: 5 bases; J trimming: 0 bases; junction bases outside the gene matches: 9. There are 17 residues in the CDR3. The germline gives CDR1 SNHLY, CDR2 FYNNEI. During active infection, Seattle patients enrolled and were then monitored through disease. Authors' data handling: Nucleated cell number was recorded as an estimate derived from reference gene primer amplification. The repertoire was sequenced with immunoSEQ multiplex PCR; TCRdb's copy has only in-frame clones and lacks some. Clone size and V and J calls were adopted from that table, with D and trimming inferred from the DNA. There are about 46,000 clones in the sample; approximately 85% occur only once, and roughly 34% lies in the top ten.

The genes are TRBV2 and TRBJ2-7; TRBD1 matches 11 bases. The TCR was taken from an elderly woman with COVID-19, enrolled during active disease. The sequencing input was peripheral blood. CDR3 region: CASSPFTGTGGSYEQYF. The CDR3 DNA reads TGTGCCAGCAGTCCATTTACCGGGACAGGGGGCTCCTACGAGCAGTACTTC.